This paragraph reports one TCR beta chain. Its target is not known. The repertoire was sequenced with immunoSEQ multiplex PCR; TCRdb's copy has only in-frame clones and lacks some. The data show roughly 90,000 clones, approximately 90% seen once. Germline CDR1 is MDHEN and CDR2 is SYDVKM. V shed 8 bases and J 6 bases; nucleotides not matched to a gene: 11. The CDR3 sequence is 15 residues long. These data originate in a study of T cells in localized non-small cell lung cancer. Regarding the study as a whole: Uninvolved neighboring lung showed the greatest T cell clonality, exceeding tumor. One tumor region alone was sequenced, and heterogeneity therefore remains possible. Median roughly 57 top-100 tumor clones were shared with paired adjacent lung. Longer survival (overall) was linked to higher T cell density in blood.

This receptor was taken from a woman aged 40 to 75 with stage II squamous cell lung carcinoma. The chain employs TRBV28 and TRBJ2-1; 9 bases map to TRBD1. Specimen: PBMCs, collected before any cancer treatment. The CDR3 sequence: CASLLGGQGGNEQFF. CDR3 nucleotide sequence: TGTGCCAGCTTACTCGGGGGACAGGGAGGCAATGAGCAGTTCTTC.